This TCR beta chain originates from a study of blood T cell repertoires in COVID-19. The V and J ends lost 0 bases and 7 bases, in that order; junction bases with no gene match: 2. This CDR3 is 13 amino acids long. CDR1 MNHEY and CDR2 SVGAGI come from the germline V gene. Assay used: immunoSEQ multiplex PCR; TCRdb lists only in-frame clones, some missing. The sample lists about 63,000 clones; 80% to 90% were seen once. V gene TRBV6-5 combines with J gene TRBJ1-2, with TRBD1 matching 7 bases. The clonotype was recovered from a woman aged 40 to 55 with acute COVID-19. The material sequenced was PBMCs or T cells enriched from blood (not recorded which). CDR3 nucleotide sequence: TGTGCCAGCAGTTACTCCGGGACAGCTGGCTACACCTTC. As protein: CASSYSGTAGYTF.